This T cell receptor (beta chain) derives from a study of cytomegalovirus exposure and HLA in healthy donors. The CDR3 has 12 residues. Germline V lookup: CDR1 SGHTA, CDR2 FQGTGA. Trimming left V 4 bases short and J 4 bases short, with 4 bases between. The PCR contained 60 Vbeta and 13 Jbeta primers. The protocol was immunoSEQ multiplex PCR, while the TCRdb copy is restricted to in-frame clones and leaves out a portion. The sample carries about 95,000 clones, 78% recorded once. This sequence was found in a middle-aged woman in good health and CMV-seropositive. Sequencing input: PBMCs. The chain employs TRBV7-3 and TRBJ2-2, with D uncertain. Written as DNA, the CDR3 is TGTGCCAGCAGCTACTCCACCGGGGAGCTGTTTTTT. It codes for CASSYSTGELFF.